This TCR beta chain derives from a study of blood T cell repertoires in COVID-19. Study at large: Nucleic acid was either cDNA or gDNA, and it came from T cells, B-cell-depleted T cells, or PBMCs.

Germline V CDR1 and CDR2: SGHDT, YYEEEE. This CDR3 contains 16 residues. V lost 3 bases to trimming and J lost 0 bases; unmatched junction nucleotides: 8. The Seattle patients, enrolled during active infection, were followed longitudinally. Generated by immunoSEQ multiplex PCR, the TCRdb table keeps only in-frame clones and is missing some. Of approximately 180,000 clones listed, 85% to 90% were seen once; the top ten hold 15% to 20%. Sequenced input: peripheral blood. The V gene is TRBV5-6, the J gene TRBJ2-7; TRBD1 agrees at 8 bases. The clonotype comes from a person between 65 and 80 years old with COVID-19, enrolled during active disease. CDR3 nucleotide sequence: TGTGCCAGCAGCTCCGCCACAGGGGGATACTCCTACGAGCAGTACTTC. As protein: CASSSATGGYSYEQYF.